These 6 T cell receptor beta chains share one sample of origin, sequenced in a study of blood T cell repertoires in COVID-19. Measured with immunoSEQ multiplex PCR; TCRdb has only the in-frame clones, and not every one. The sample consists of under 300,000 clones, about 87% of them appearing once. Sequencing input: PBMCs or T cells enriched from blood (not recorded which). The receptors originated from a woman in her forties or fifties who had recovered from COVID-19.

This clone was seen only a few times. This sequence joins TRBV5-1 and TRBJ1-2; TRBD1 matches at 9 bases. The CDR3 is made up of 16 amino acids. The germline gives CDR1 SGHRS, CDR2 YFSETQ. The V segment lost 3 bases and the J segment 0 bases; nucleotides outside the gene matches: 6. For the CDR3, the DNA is TGCGCCAGCAGCTACTATGGACAGGGGACTAACTATGGCTACACCTTC. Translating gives CASSYYGQGTNYGYTF.

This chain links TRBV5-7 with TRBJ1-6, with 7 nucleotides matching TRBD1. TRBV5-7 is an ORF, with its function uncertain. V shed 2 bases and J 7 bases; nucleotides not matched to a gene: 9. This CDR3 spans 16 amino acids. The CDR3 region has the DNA TGTGCCAGCAGCTTCCCAGGGGGAAGGTTGAATTCACCCCTCCACTTT. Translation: CASSFPGGRLNSPLHF.

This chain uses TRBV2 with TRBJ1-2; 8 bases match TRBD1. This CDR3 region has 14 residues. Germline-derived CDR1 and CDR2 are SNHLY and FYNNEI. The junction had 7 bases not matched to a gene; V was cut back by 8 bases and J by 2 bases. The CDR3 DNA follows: TGTGCCAGCCTTAGGACAGGGACGAACTATGGCTACACCTTC. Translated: CASLRTGTNYGYTF.

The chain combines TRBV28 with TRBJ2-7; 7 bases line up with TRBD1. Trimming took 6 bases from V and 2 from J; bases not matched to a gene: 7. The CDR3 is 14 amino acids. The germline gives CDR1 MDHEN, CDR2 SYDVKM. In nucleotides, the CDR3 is TGTGCCAGCAGAACCCCGGGACAGACCTACGAGCAGTACTTC. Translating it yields CASRTPGQTYEQYF.

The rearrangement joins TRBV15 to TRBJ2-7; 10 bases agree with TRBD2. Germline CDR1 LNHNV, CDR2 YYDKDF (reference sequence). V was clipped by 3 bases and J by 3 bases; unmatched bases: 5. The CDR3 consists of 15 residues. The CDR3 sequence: CATSSRTSGIYEQYF. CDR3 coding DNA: TGTGCCACCAGCAGTCGGACTAGCGGCATCTACGAGCAGTACTTC. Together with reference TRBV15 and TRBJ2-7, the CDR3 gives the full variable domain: DAMVIQNPRYQVTQFGKPVTLSCSQTLNHNVMYWYQQKSSQAPKLLFHYYDKDFNNEADTPDNFQSRRPNTSFCFLDIRSPGLGDTAMYLCATSSRTSGIYEQYFGPGTRLTVT.

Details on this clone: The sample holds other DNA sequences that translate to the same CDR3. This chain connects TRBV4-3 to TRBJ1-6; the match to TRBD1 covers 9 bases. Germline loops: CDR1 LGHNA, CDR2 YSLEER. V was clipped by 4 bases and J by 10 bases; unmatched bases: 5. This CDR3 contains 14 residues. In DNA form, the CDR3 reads TGCGCCAGCAGCCTCGGGACAGGGAACTCACCCCTCCACTTT. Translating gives CASSLGTGNSPLHF.